This T cell receptor beta chain was identified in a study of cytomegalovirus exposure and HLA in healthy donors. The PCR ran on 60 Vbeta and 13 Jbeta primers. The method was immunoSEQ multiplex PCR; TCRdb's version includes in-frame clones alone and lacks a portion of them. Here the sample spans roughly 150,000 clones, roughly 85% being singletons. It was healthy bone marrow donors who served as donors. Overall study findings and caveats: An ancestry cluster, one associated with Asian ancestry, reportedly showed fewer N-insertions than the approximately 670-donor mean in a later analysis.

The CDR3 runs 11 residues. V lost 6 bases, J lost 3 bases, and 6 bases lay in between. Germline lookup yields CDR1 MDHEN and CDR2 SYDVKM. There are a few counts of this clone. Its antigen remains unknown. This clonotype originated in a man younger than 30 in good health and CMV-seropositive. Sequenced material: PBMCs. The chain is built from TRBV28 and TRBJ2-7; no clear D. The CDR3 sequence is CASSQNYEQYF. In nucleotides, the CDR3 is TGTGCCAGCAGCCAAAACTACGAGCAGTACTTC.